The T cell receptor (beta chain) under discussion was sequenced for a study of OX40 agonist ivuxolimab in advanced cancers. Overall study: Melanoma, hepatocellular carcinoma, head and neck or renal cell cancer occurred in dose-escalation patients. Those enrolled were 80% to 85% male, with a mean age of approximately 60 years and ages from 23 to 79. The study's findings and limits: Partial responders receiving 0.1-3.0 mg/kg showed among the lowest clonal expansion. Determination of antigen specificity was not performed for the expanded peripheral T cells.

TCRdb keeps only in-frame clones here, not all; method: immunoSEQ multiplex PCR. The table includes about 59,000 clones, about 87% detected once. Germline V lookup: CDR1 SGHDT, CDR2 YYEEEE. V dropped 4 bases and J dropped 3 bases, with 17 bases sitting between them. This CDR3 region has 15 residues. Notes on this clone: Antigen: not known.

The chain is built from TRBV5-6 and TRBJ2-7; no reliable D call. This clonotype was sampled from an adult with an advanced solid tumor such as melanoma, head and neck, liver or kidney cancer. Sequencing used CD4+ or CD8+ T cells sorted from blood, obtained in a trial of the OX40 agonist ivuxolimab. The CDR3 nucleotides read TGTGCCAGCAGCCCTGGGCAACCTTTTTTCTACGAGCAGTACTTC. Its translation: CASSPGQPFFYEQYF.